This T cell receptor (beta chain) was captured by sequencing in a study of T cell responses to AZD1222 COVID-19 vaccine. Germline V gene lookup returns CDR1 SSHAT and CDR2 FNYEAQ (reference sequence). The CDR3 consists of 16 residues. Study outcomes and limitations: Within unmutated variant regions lay the reported targets of nearly half of spike-specific TCRs. The span of vaccine-associated CD4 TCRs extended across spike, with dominance at 160-218 and 743-854.

Assay: immunoSEQ multiplex PCR; the TCRdb copy retains only in-frame clones and omits some. The data show approximately 200,000 clones, 94% seen once. As for this clone: Its matching antigen is unknown. One junction end disagrees with the germline gene, perhaps due to a read error.

This TCR was recovered from an adult in good health. V usage is TRBV7-7 and J usage is TRBJ2-2, with a weak D call TRBD1 (5 bases). Sequencing was performed on peripheral blood, taken on day 0 of AZD1222 vaccination. Here the CDR3 DNA reads TGTGCTAGCAGCCCAAGACAGTCTTCGAACACCGGGGAGCTGTTTTTT. Encoded protein: CASSPRQSSNTGELFF.